This TCR beta chain was documented in a study of beta chain features in type 1 diabetes (dated by TCRdb to the late 2010s). With regard to the full study: Patients and healthy donors did not differ in mean age, gender distribution, total cell number or subset yield. A total of under 140,000,000 sorted cells were examined across all samples, and the number of cells per subset was strongly correlated with RNA yield. The study compared TCRB repertoires of sorted circulating CD4+ T cell subsets between recently diagnosed type 1 diabetes patients and matched healthy donors. Whereas all 28 donors provided naive and central memory subsets, regulatory and stem cell-like memory subsets were isolated from just 8 patients and roughly eight healthy donors.

Spanning cysteine to phenylalanine, the CDR3 consists of 13 amino acids. This entry keeps only the CDR3 DNA: 39 bases, framed from base 1. Relative to germline, V is missing 6 bases and J is missing 4 bases, with 6 bases of the junction outside any gene match. Via the germline V gene (reference sequence), CDR1 is MNHEY and CDR2 SMNVEV. General study outcomes and caveats: Shorter templates might be favored by PCR, yet because patient and control samples were amplified and corrected together, any such skew would affect both groups equally. Sequencing cDNA rather than genomic DNA could over-represent highly expressing activated cells, although activation and CD3 levels did not differ between groups. At VDJ recombination sites, patients with type 1 diabetes made fewer insertions and deleted more nucleotides, a pattern implying thymic rearrangement abnormalities. Because small numbers of individuals were included in the HLA sub-analyses, any influence of HLA type on TCRB rearrangement was left unresolved. In all four CD4+ subsets, TCRB CDR3 length was moderately but significantly shorter in type 1 diabetes patients. Naive, central memory and regulatory TCRB repertoires appeared to be more alike among patients than among healthy donors.

From each donor, a single peripheral blood sample of 90 to 150 mL on average was drawn into heparinised tubes. Naive, central memory, regulatory and stem cell-like memory CD4+ T cells were sorted on a BD FACSAria II using a panel including CD45RO, CCR7, CD25, CD127, CD95 and CD27. Purity was above 95% for every sorted population. PBMCs were isolated immediately by Lymphoprep density gradient centrifugation and stained directly without culture. To minimize batch effects, samples were stained and sorted in pairs, one healthy donor with one patient per experiment. The entire amount of isolated RNA was reverse transcribed using the High Capacity cDNA Reverse Transcription Kit, so the sequenced TCRB transcripts were expressed ones. Naive, central memory and regulatory T cell samples underwent deep immunoSEQ sequencing, averaging roughly 3.5 million total reads per sample. Sorted cells were lysed in RLT buffer and RNA was extracted with DNase-treated RNeasy Micro or Mini kits, depending on cell number. To prevent cross-contamination, each cell subset was processed individually, whereas patient and healthy donor samples were processed jointly. The immunoSEQ multiplex PCR was used to amplify TCRB sequences from cDNA, yielding 87-bp fragments that span the CDR3 region. Amplicons were sequenced on the Illumina HiSeq platform. The authors processed their data as follows. PCR bias was corrected computationally using synthetic template baselines, and reads within Hamming distance 2 were collapsed, with unmergeable singletons discarded. Reads were aligned against IMGT to assign V, D and J genes, CDR3 length and insertions or deletions at six rearrangement sites. Clonotype counts were normalized to sorted cell number within each subset before computing true diversity and Gini coefficients with the tcR R package. Repertoire sharing was quantified using the overlap coefficient calculated on TCRB nucleotide sequences. Out-of-frame TCRB sequences from naive cells were analyzed as a proxy for the pre-selection repertoire. TCRdb obtained this table from immuneACCESS and retained in-frame rearrangements with V and J assigned. These tables miss some clones; where compared with another copy, unresolved V genes account for less than half of the shortfall, and the remainder is unexplained. V and J calls and clone size are given by that table; D and trimming were obtained from the DNA. Recorded for this sample are about 150,000 clones; roughly 10% of them occurred a single time. The ten most abundant clones make up around 1.4% of the sample.

This clone was counted only a few times. Its antigen is unknown. No clone much larger than this one lies a single base away; base qualities are absent. This sample includes further DNA sequences coding for the same CDR3. Source material: naive CD4+ T cells from blood. The cell subset or site label, as the study defines it: true naive CD4+ T cells. Recombination connected TRBV27 to TRBJ2-7, with TRBD1 matching 7 junction bases. The receptor comes from a man aged 18 to 29 in good health. The CDR3 has the sequence CASSSGQLYEQYF. The base sequence is TGTGCCAGCAGCTCGGGACAGCTATACGAGCAGTACTTC.